One T cell receptor (beta chain) is described in this entry. The data belong to a study of shared clonotypes between healthy human individuals. Study overall: Aged 18 to 49, the donors were a couple of women and a few men.

Only in-frame clones appear in the TCRdb table, and some are missing; sequencing was by immunoSEQ multiplex PCR. In the table there are under 700,000 clones, roughly 95% of which are singletons. Naivety among CD8 cells was defined by CD45RO negativity and positive CCR7 selection, thereby excluding terminally differentiated effector memory CD45RA+ cells. The CDR3 is 15 amino acids. Germline CDR1 is SGHDT and CDR2 is YYEEEE. Trimming removed 4 bases from V and 2 bases from J; junction bases left unmatched: 7. J is TRBJ2-7 and V is TRBV5-6; 9 bases match TRBD1. The receptor comes from a woman in her twenties or thirties in good health. Sequencing used naive CD8+ T cells sorted from blood. The CDR3 DNA reads TGTGCCAGCAGCCCCGCAGGGACAGGGACCTACGAGCAGTACTTC. Translated, it gives CASSPAGTGTYEQYF.